Shown below are 21 T cell receptor beta chains from a single sample sequenced in a study of blood T cell repertoires in COVID-19. Using immunoSEQ multiplex PCR, the repertoire was profiled, and TCRdb retains in-frame clones only, with some absent. Among 200,000 to 300,000 clones listed, nearly 95% were seen once. Sequenced material: peripheral blood. These receptor sequences come from a man aged 30 to 39 with COVID-19, enrolled during active disease.

The rearrangement joins TRBV18 to TRBJ2-7; a weak D match, TRBD1 (5 bases). V was pared by 2 bases and J by 2 bases, with 7 bases between. The CDR3 contains 13 residues. CDR1 and CDR2 from the germline V gene are KGHSH and LQKENI. The CDR3 sequence is CASSPGAPYEQYF. The CDR3 nucleotides are TGTGCCAGCTCACCAGGGGCGCCCTACGAGCAGTACTTC.

In DNA form, the CDR3 reads TGTGCCAGCAGCTTAAACCCCCATGGAGGGGATACGCAGTATTTT. Its translation is CASSLNPHGGDTQYF. This chain joins TRBV7-3 and TRBJ2-3, with D possibly matching TRBD2 (6 bases). The CDR3 spans 15 residues. The germline CDR1 and CDR2 sequences are SGHTA and FQGTGA. With 1 base removed from V and 6 bases from J, the gap between germline ends came to 14 bases.

The V and J genes are TRBV9 and TRBJ1-5; 9 bases agree with TRBD1. Per germline, CDR1 SGDLS and CDR2 YYNGEE. This CDR3 is built from 15 residues. V lost 4 bases, J lost 6 bases, and 8 bases stayed unmatched. The CDR3 reads CASSPGQGFGQPQHF. The CDR3 DNA is TGTGCCAGCAGCCCGGGACAGGGATTCGGTCAGCCCCAGCATTTT. Full variable domain (outside the CDR3, taken from reference TRBV9 and TRBJ1-5): DSGVTQTPKHLITATGQRVTLRCSPRSGDLSVYWYQQSLDQGLQFLIQYYNGEERAKGNILERFSAQQFPDLHSELNLSSLELGDSALYFCASSPGQGFGQPQHFGDGTRLSIL.

The rearrangement links TRBV28 to TRBJ1-2, with a weak D call TRBD1 (5 bases). Germline V gene data show CDR1 as MDHEN and CDR2 as SYDVKM. The CDR3 runs to 12 residues. V lost 8 bases, J lost 8 bases, and 15 bases lay in between. CDR3 sequence: CASYQGAGGYTF. The DNA for the CDR3 is TGTGCCAGCTACCAGGGCGCGGGGGGCTACACCTTC.

The chain uses TRBV4-1 and TRBJ1-2; 9 nucleotides match TRBD1. Germline V lookup: CDR1 MGHRA, CDR2 YSYEKL. The CDR3 has 15 residues. V lost 5 bases to trimming and J lost 1 base; unmatched junction nucleotides: 5. The CDR3 DNA follows: TGCGCCAGCAGCACAGCGGGACAGGGTAACTATGGCTACACCTTC. The encoded protein is CASSTAGQGNYGYTF.

The chain recombines TRBV3-1 (or the pseudogene TRBV3-2) with TRBJ1-2; the D is unclear. Trimming removed 1 base from V and 5 bases from J, with 11 bases in between. The germline V gene encodes CDR1 LGHDT and CDR2 YNNKEL (reference sequence). This CDR3 has 14 amino acids. The CDR3 nucleotides read TGTGCCAGCAGCCAAGGGCGGGCCAGGTATGGCTACACCTTC. Its translation is CASSQGRARYGYTF.

This chain links TRBV27 with TRBJ1-2, with 7 nucleotides matching TRBD1. V shed 6 bases and J 2 bases; nucleotides not matched to a gene: 3. This CDR3 has 13 residues. CDR1 MNHEY and CDR2 SMNVEV come from the germline V gene (reference sequence). In DNA, the CDR3 is TGTGCCAGCAGGCCGACAGGGAACTATGGCTACACCTTC. Translation: CASRPTGNYGYTF.

CDR3 region: CASSTIDSNYGYTF. CDR3 coding DNA: TGTGCCAGCAGCACCATCGACAGTAACTATGGCTACACCTTC. The chain links TRBV5-4 to TRBJ1-2, with a tentative D call TRBD1 (5 bases). The germline V gene encodes CDR1 SGHNT and CDR2 YYREEE (reference sequence). The V and J ends lost 4 bases and 1 base respectively, with 11 bases between them. The CDR3 contains 14 residues.

The chain links TRBV6-5 to TRBJ2-7, with 10 bases fitting TRBD2. Germline V gene data show CDR1 as MNHEY and CDR2 as SVGAGI. Losses at the gene ends were 7 bases for V and 1 base for J; bases not matched to a gene: 4. The CDR3 runs to 14 residues. This CDR3 is CASTGTSVSYEQYF. The CDR3 DNA follows: TGTGCCAGCACCGGGACTAGCGTTTCCTACGAGCAGTACTTC.

The V call is TRBV2, the J call TRBJ1-6; D not certain. CDR1 and CDR2 from the germline V gene are SNHLY and FYNNEI. There are 13 residues in the CDR3. The ends were cut back, 4 bases at V and 7 bases at J, with 8 bases in the middle. The CDR3 DNA is TGTGCCAGCAGTGTTCTACCCAATTCACCCCTCCACTTT. It encodes CASSVLPNSPLHF.

V is TRBV11-2 and J is TRBJ1-3; 8 bases align to TRBD1. The CDR3 runs 14 residues. Germline lookup yields CDR1 SGHAT and CDR2 FQNNGV. V lost 6 bases, J lost 3 bases, and 4 bases stayed unmatched. The CDR3 sequence is CASRIQGGGNTIYF. The CDR3 DNA reads as TGTGCCAGCAGGATACAGGGGGGTGGAAACACCATATATTTT.

The chain recombines TRBV5-4 with TRBJ1-6; 9 bases align to TRBD1. Germline CDR1 is SGHNT and CDR2 is YYREEE (reference sequence). CDR3 length: 17 amino acids. With V trimmed by 5 bases and J by 10 bases, 16 bases remained unmatched. The CDR3 DNA sequence: TGTGCCAGCAGAGAAGGGACAGGGTTACGGGAGCGGTCACCCCTCCACTTT. Encoded protein: CASREGTGLRERSPLHF.

The V call is TRBV2, the J call TRBJ2-1, with 9 bases identical to TRBD2. There are 14 residues in the CDR3. V dropped 6 bases and J dropped 3; count of bases not matched to a gene: 3. Germline assignment: CDR1 SNHLY and CDR2 FYNNEI. In DNA, the CDR3 is TGTGCCAGCAGGAATAGCGGGGGCTACAATGAGCAGTTCTTC. This gives the protein CASRNSGGYNEQFF.

This chain links TRBV6-5 with TRBJ2-5; TRBD1 agrees at 7 bases. CDR1 is MNHEY, CDR2 SVGAGI, per germline. The CDR3 runs 14 residues. The J segment lost 5 bases and the V segment lost 6 bases, leaving 9 bases of the junction unmatched. The CDR3 region has the DNA TGTGCCAGCAGCCATGGACAGGTCAAGGAGACCCAGTACTTC. It translates to CASSHGQVKETQYF.

The V gene is TRBV5-1, the J gene TRBJ1-2; 11 nucleotides align to TRBD1. This CDR3 spans 17 amino acids. Germline lookup yields CDR1 SGHRS and CDR2 YFSETQ. V was pared by 1 base and J by 7 bases, with 12 bases of the junction left unmatched. As DNA, the CDR3 is TGCGCCAGCAGCTTGTCCGGACAGGGGGCGCGGGTAGGTGGCTACACCTTC. Translation gives CASSLSGQGARVGGYTF.

The rearrangement links TRBV5-6 to TRBJ1-1, with D unclear. With 3 bases removed from V and 1 base from J, the gap between germline ends came to 10 bases. Germline CDR1 is SGHDT and CDR2 is YYEEEE. There are 14 residues in the CDR3. CDR3 sequence (DNA): TGTGCCAGCAGCTCCTATGCCCCGAACACTGAAGCTTTCTTT. It codes for CASSSYAPNTEAFF.

J is TRBJ1-5 and V is TRBV1; TRBD1 is the table's D call, not checked against the DNA. TRBV1 is described as a pseudogene. The length of the CDR3 is 15 residues. In nucleotides, the CDR3 is TGCACCAGCAGCCATAGGGACAGGGAAAATCAGCCCCAGCATTTT. As protein: CTSSHRDRENQPQHF.

V is TRBV5-1 and J is TRBJ2-2; no reliable D call. V lost 1 base and J lost 4, with 14 bases in between. The CDR3 is 16 amino acids. The germline V gene encodes CDR1 SGHRS and CDR2 YFSETQ. CDR3: CASSLRPGLGTGELFF. The CDR3, as DNA: TGCGCCAGCAGCTTGCGTCCGGGTCTTGGCACCGGGGAGCTGTTTTTT.

The CDR3 region is CASSMGLGDPDTQYF. In DNA form, the CDR3 reads TGCGCCAGCAGCATGGGACTCGGGGATCCAGATACGCAGTATTTT. This sequence joins TRBV5-1 and TRBJ2-3, with a possible D match to TRBD2 (6 bases). The CDR3 contains 15 residues. The V and J ends lost 4 bases and 4 bases respectively, with 16 bases between them. Germline lookup yields CDR1 SGHRS and CDR2 YFSETQ.

The CDR3 DNA reads TGCGCCAGCAGCTTGGATACAGAGGCGGGTGGCTACACCTTC. This translates into CASSLDTEAGGYTF. The rearrangement links TRBV5-1 to TRBJ1-2; D gene unclear. With 0 bases removed from V and 7 bases from J, the gap between germline ends came to 13 bases. CDR3 length: 14 residues. Germline CDR1 is SGHRS and CDR2 is YFSETQ.

V and J are TRBV30 and TRBJ1-4; D ambiguous. The V gene lost 3 bases and the J gene lost 0 bases, with 8 bases spanning the gap. The CDR3 totals 14 residues. Looked up from germline, CDR1 is GTSNPN and CDR2 is SVGIG (reference sequence). In nucleotides, the CDR3 is TGTGCCTGGAGGAGTCATGCAACTAATGAAAAACTGTTTTTT. This sequence encodes CAWRSHATNEKLFF.